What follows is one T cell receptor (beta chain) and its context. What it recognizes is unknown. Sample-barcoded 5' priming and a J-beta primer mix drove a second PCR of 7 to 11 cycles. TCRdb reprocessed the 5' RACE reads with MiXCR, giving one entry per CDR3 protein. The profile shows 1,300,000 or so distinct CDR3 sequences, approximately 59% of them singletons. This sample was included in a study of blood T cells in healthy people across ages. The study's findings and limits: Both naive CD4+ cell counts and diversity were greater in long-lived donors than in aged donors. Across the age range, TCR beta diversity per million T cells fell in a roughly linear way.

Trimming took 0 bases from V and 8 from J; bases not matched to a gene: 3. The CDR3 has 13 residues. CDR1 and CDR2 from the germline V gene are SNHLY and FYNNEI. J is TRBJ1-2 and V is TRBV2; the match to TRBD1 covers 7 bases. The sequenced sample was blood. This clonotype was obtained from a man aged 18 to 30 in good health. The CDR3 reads CASSEATGSGYTF. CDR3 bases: TGTGCCAGCAGTGAAGCGACAGGGTCGGGCTACACCTTC. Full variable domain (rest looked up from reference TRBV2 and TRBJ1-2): EPEVTQTPSHQVTQMGQEVILRCVPISNHLYFYWYRQILGQKVEFLVSFYNNEISEKSEIFDDQFSVERPDGSNFTLKIRSTKLEDSAMYFCASSEATGSGYTFGSGTRLTVV.